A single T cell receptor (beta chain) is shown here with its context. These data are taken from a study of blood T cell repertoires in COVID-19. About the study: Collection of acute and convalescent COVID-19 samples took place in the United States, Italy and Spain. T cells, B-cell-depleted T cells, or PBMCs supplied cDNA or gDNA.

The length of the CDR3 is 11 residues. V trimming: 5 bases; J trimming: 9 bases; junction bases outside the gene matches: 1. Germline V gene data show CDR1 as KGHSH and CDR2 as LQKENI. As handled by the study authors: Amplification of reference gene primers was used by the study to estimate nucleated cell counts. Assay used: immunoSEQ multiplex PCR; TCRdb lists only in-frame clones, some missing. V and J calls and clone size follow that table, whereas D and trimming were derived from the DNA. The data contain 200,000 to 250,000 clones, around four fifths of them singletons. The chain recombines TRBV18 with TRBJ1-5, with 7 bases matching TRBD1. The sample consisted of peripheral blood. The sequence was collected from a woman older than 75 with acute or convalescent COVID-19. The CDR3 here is CASSSGGPQHF. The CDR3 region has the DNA TGTGCCAGCTCATCAGGGGGGCCCCAGCATTTT.